This TCR beta chain was observed in a study of T cells in Graves' hyperthyroidism and ophthalmopathy (dated by TCRdb to about 2019). Looking at the study overall: Peripheral blood was collected at initial diagnosis, before any treatment. The paper reports TCR Vbeta CDR3 sequencing of roughly 140 peripheral blood samples: some 41 ophthalmopathy, under 80 hyperthyroidism and around 17 progressor patients. The roughly 90 discovery patients were divided at random into training and test sets in a 7:3 ratio. TCR V-J signatures able to tell the groups apart were searched for in a discovery cohort of 100 patients, of whom approximately 40 had Graves' ophthalmopathy and 55 to 60 had stable Graves' hyperthyroidism. An independent validation cohort of around 20 hyperthyroidism patients and over 15 patients who later progressed to ophthalmopathy tested prospective prediction of ophthalmopathy. Following sampling, methimazole starting at 30 mg daily was given to hyperthyroidism patients, and high-dose intravenous methylprednisolone was given to ophthalmopathy patients. In addition, the study compared T-cell repertoires in thyroid tissue and in blood from roughly 6 Graves' hyperthyroidism patients.

Many counts were recorded for this clonotype. Its specific antigen is unknown. No base-level quality is on record; no much larger clone is a single base apart. Overall study results and their limits: Blood samples also contained most of the expanded thyroid clonotypes (frequency above 0.001), which suggests that blood repertoires may reflect thyroid immune responses. In validation, the model predicted progression to ophthalmopathy with roughly 70% sensitivity and roughly 75% specificity, a median of 6.5 months before onset. In cross-validation, a model built on a 13 V-J signature told ophthalmopathy apart from stable hyperthyroidism with just under 90% sensitivity and approximately 84% specificity, and in testing the same model reached 80%/75%. No statistical method was used to fix the sample size in advance, and group allocation was not hidden from the investigators.

Amplification of TCR beta CDR3 regions was carried out from RNA transcripts. The TCR CDR3 was subjected to a first round of RT-PCR using the HTBI primer set and the Qiagen OneStep RT-PCR kit. A second multiplex PCR round built the libraries, followed by size selection and purification. Sequencing of the libraries was done on an Illumina HiSeq2000 using paired-end 100 bp reads. As for how the authors treated the data: SOAPnuke was used to process the raw data, removing reads that contained adapters or uncalled bases, had a mean Phred below 15, or lacked an exact match to the constant primer or identifier. High-quality paired reads were merged using COPE v1.2.5, and each unique nucleotide sequence was defined as a clonotype. MiTCR v1.1 was used to align clonotypes to the IMGT TRBV, TRBD and TRBJ reference segments. Analysis was restricted to V-J combinations with a frequency above 0.0001, which covered 98% to 99.2% of repertoires. A TCS score was defined as the ratio between F50 (clonal expansion) and ExV (chaos), using BLOSUM62-based TCRdist between CDR3 peptides within each V-J. Welch's t-statistics and random forest reduced 450 to 600 V-J features to 13, which were used in a naive Bayes classifier (R e1071). TCRdb reworked the public reads: Q25 trimming with fastp, MiXCR clone assembly, productive beta chains retained. Duplicate CDR3 protein sequences are folded into a single record with the most common DNA and genes. TCRdb's processing, not the authors', yielded these V and J calls. The sample table records approximately 520,000 distinct CDR3 sequences; less than 25% of these occur just once. The top ten hold around a quarter of the sample.

Stable Graves' hyperthyroidism was defined as no progression to ophthalmopathy during 18 months of follow-up. Hyperthyroidism patients were newly diagnosed, had a disease duration of under 2 months, and were aged 18 to 65 years. Patients with uncontrolled infections, other autoimmune diseases, pregnancy or lactation were excluded. Diagnoses were established on the basis of clinical symptoms, serum thyroxine and TRAb, thyroid ultrasound, and orbital computed tomography. PBMCs were separated from about 10 ml of fresh peripheral blood using Ficoll-Paque density gradient centrifugation. Total RNA was extracted with Trizol reagent, and quality was checked on an Agilent 2100 Bioanalyzer. Taken from cysteine to phenylalanine, the CDR3 has 14 residues. Only the CDR3 region is kept as DNA, spanning 42 bases read in frame from base 1. Sequences SGHAT (CDR1) and FQNNGV (CDR2) are obtained from the germline V gene. Trimming at the junction amounts to 1 base on V and 8 bases on J, and the germline ends lie 11 bases apart.

The TCR was taken from a man in his late teens or twenties with Graves' hyperthyroidism. The V and J segments used are TRBV11-2 and TRBJ2-2; no D segment can be confidently identified. Sequences were obtained from blood. This receptor has the CDR3 CASSLVGESGELFF. The DNA sequence is given as TGTGCCAGCAGCTTAGTCGGAGAGTCGGGGGAGCTGTTTTTT.